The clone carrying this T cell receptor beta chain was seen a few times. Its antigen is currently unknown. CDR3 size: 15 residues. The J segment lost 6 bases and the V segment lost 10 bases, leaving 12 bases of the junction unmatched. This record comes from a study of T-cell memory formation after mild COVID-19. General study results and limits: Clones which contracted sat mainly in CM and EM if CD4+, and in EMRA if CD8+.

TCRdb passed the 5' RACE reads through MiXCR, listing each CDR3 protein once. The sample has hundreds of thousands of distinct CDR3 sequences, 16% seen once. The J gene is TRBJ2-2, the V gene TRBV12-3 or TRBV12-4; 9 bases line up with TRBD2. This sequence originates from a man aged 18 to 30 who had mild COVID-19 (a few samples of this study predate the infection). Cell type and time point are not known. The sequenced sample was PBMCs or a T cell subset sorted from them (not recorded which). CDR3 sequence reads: CATQIRRGGSGELFF. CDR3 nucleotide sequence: TGTGCCACACAGATTCGGCGGGGGGGCTCCGGGGAGCTGTTTTTT.